This T cell receptor (beta chain) was recorded in a study of blood T cell repertoires in COVID-19. Using immunoSEQ multiplex PCR, the repertoire was profiled, and TCRdb retains in-frame clones only, with some absent. There are 400,000 or so clones in the sample; approximately 90% occur only once, and roughly 0.87% lies in the top ten. Germline V gene lookup returns CDR1 PRHDT and CDR2 FYEKMQ (reference sequence). This CDR3 region has 17 residues. J lost 3 bases, V lost 5 bases, and 13 bases had no gene match. The genes are TRBV13 and TRBJ2-3, with 8 bases matching TRBD2. The sequenced sample was peripheral blood. This TCR was sampled from a man younger than 35 with COVID-19, enrolled during active disease. This CDR3 is CASSRREGGAETDTQYF. The DNA for the CDR3 is TGTGCCAGCAGCCGACGGGAGGGGGGGGCTGAAACAGATACGCAGTATTTT. The full variable domain, completed using reference TRBV13 and TRBJ2-3, is AAGVIQSPRHLIKEKRETATLKCYPIPRHDTVYWYQQGPGQDPQFLISFYEKMQSDKGSIPDRFSAQQFSDYHSELNMSSLELGDSALYFCASSRREGGAETDTQYFGPGTRLTVL.